This passage covers 18 T cell receptor beta chains from one sample sequenced in a study of CD8+ T cells in alopecia areata. Treatment of the sample: oral pan-JAK inhibitor, 5-10 mg twice daily. RNA extraction and reverse transcription yielded cDNA as sequencing template. Generated by immunoSEQ multiplex PCR, the TCRdb table keeps only in-frame clones and is missing some. The table records around 200,000 clones, 50% to 60% of them present only once. The starting material was CD4+ T cells sorted from blood, obtained at week 4, from a patient treated with tofacitinib. The source of these receptors is a human donor with alopecia areata.

The V and J genes are TRBV29-1 and TRBJ1-2; TRBD1 might be the D (6 bases). Germline V lookup: CDR1 SQVTM, CDR2 ANQGSEA. V shed 7 bases and J shed 5 bases, with 20 bases lying between them. The CDR3 is made up of 14 amino acids. In nucleotides, the CDR3 is TGCAGCGACTCCCGAAACAGGGCCACGTATGGCTACACCTTC. Amino acids: CSDSRNRATYGYTF.

This rearrangement joins TRBV29-1 to TRBJ2-3; TRBD2 matches 7 bases. In germline, CDR1 is SQVTM, CDR2 ANQGSEA. This CDR3 has 13 amino acids. V lost 6 bases to trimming and J lost 8 bases; unmatched junction nucleotides: 11. CDR3 region: CSVDTDPGGTQYF. The CDR3 nucleotides are TGCAGCGTGGACACAGACCCGGGGGGTACGCAGTATTTT.

This chain joins TRBV29-1 and TRBJ2-1; TRBD1 aligns across 7 bases. The V segment lost 4 bases and the J segment 0 bases; nucleotides outside the gene matches: 9. The CDR3 covers 16 residues. Germline assignment: CDR1 SQVTM and CDR2 ANQGSEA. The CDR3, as DNA: TGCAGCGTTGGGATACAGGGGCCCAGCTCCTACAATGAGCAGTTCTTC. Translated: CSVGIQGPSSYNEQFF.

Concerning this clone itself: This sequence may be a read error, since a much larger clone differs from it by one base. The chain joins TRBV27 to TRBJ2-6; the D is unclear. The germline V gene has CDR1 MNHEY and CDR2 SMNVEV (reference sequence). The CDR3 is 13 amino acids. The germline V and J ends were trimmed by 7 bases and 0 bases, with 4 bases remaining between them. The chain's CDR3 is CASTPSGANVLTF. DNA of the CDR3: TGTGCCAGCACCCCCTCTGGGGCCAACGTCCTGACTTTC.

The chain couples TRBV4-1 to TRBJ1-6, with unresolved D. Germline CDR1 and CDR2: MGHRA and YSYEKL. The CDR3 loop spans 15 amino acids. V was clipped by 2 bases and J by 9 bases, with 14 bases between them. The CDR3 region is CASSQFRTSSSPLHF. DNA for the CDR3: TGCGCCAGCAGCCAATTCCGCACTTCGTCTTCACCCCTCCACTTT.

J is TRBJ2-1 and V is TRBV30; D not certain. The CDR3 loop spans 13 amino acids. Trimming pared 0 bases from V and 5 bases from J, leaving 8 bases between. Germline V CDR1 and CDR2: GTSNPN, SVGIG (reference sequence). The CDR3 nucleotides read TGTGCCTGGAGTGTCGAGGCCGACAATGAGCAGTTCTTC. Its translation is CAWSVEADNEQFF.

This clone has a handful of counts. CDR3 DNA: TGCGCCAGCAGCTCCCAGGGGGCTGGGGCCAACGTCCTGACTTTC. Translated: CASSSQGAGANVLTF. This chain connects TRBV5-1 to TRBJ2-6; 7 bases map to TRBD1. The CDR3 runs 15 residues. Losses at the gene ends were 3 bases for V and 2 bases for J; bases not matched to a gene: 2. Germline CDR1 reads SGHRS; CDR2 reads YFSETQ.

The chain has TRBV6-1 and TRBJ2-1; TRBD1 matches 11 bases. V lost 6 bases to trimming and J lost 9 bases; unmatched junction nucleotides: 7. The CDR3 has 14 amino acids. Germline V CDR1 and CDR2: MNHNS, SASEGT. CDR3 amino acids: CASSGQGARFEQFF. CDR3 sequence (DNA): TGTGCCAGCAGCGGACAGGGGGCGAGGTTTGAGCAGTTCTTC.

This clone came up a few times. This chain uses TRBV5-1 with TRBJ2-7; the D call may be TRBD1 or TRBD2 (6 bases each). Per germline, CDR1 SGHRS and CDR2 YFSETQ. CDR3 length: 14 amino acids. V dropped 5 bases and J dropped 3 bases, with 15 bases sitting between them. CDR3 bases: TGCGCCAGCAGTTTCAGGGGAGGTGACTACGAGCAGTACTTC. Its protein product is CASSFRGGDYEQYF.

About this clone itself: The same CDR3 is also encoded by other DNA sequences in this sample. This chain connects TRBV20-1 to TRBJ2-5; D remains ambiguous. CDR1 is DFQATT, CDR2 SNEGSKA, per germline (reference sequence). V dropped 0 bases and J dropped 3 bases, with 2 bases sitting between them. The CDR3 runs 11 residues. Here the CDR3 reads CSAREEETQYF. The CDR3 DNA reads TGCAGTGCTAGAGAGGAAGAGACCCAGTACTTC.

V is TRBV14 and J is TRBJ1-2; the D is unclear. Germline assignment: CDR1 SGHDN and CDR2 FVKESK. The CDR3 runs 15 residues. V dropped 2 bases and J dropped 4 bases, with 14 bases sitting between them. The chain's CDR3 is CASSQSGVSVYGYTF. For the CDR3, the DNA is TGTGCCAGCAGCCAATCGGGAGTTTCCGTCTATGGCTACACCTTC.

This clone appeared a few times. The V call is TRBV29-1, the J call TRBJ2-2, with TRBD2 identical over 12 bases. The CDR3 has 14 residues. Trimming removed 7 bases from V and 2 bases from J; junction bases left unmatched: 2. Germline lookup yields CDR1 SQVTM and CDR2 ANQGSEA. Here the CDR3 DNA reads TGCAGCGGGACTAGCGGGGTAAACACCGGGGAGCTGTTTTTT. This translates into CSGTSGVNTGELFF.

J is TRBJ1-5 and V is TRBV7-2; no reliable D call. Germline CDR1 is SGHTA and CDR2 is FQGNSA. The CDR3 runs 15 residues. With 1 base removed from V and 7 bases from J, the gap between germline ends came to 14 bases. The CDR3 loop is CASSLGLGLNQPQHF. The CDR3 bases are TGTGCCAGCAGCTTAGGATTAGGGCTAAACCAGCCCCAGCATTTT.

This chain joins TRBV30 and TRBJ1-1; D is ambiguous. The CDR3 is made up of 13 amino acids. The germline gives CDR1 GTSNPN, CDR2 SVGIG (reference sequence). V was pared by 2 bases and J by 1 base, with 8 bases between. CDR3 coding DNA: TGTGCCTGGAGTCCAAACGGGAACACTGAAGCTTTCTTT. This translates into CAWSPNGNTEAFF.

This clone was seen a single time. The V gene is TRBV5-6, the J gene TRBJ2-7, with 7 bases identical to TRBD1. Per germline, CDR1 SGHDT and CDR2 YYEEEE. The CDR3 runs to 15 residues. The J segment lost 2 bases and the V segment lost 0 bases, leaving 5 bases of the junction unmatched. CDR3: CASSLVDRTTYEQYF. The CDR3 DNA reads as TGTGCCAGCAGCTTGGTGGACAGGACCACCTACGAGCAGTACTTC.

This chain connects TRBV7-8 to TRBJ2-2; no clear D gene. The germline CDR1 and CDR2 sequences are SGHVS and FQNEAQ. This CDR3 comprises 15 residues. Trimming shortened V by 1 base and J by 2 bases, and 8 bases separated the two germline ends. The CDR3 spells CASSLVGSNTGELFF. The CDR3 DNA is TGTGCCAGCAGCTTAGTGGGCAGCAACACCGGGGAGCTGTTTTTT.

This clone was seen just once. The CDR3 DNA follows: TGTGCCAGCAGCCATCCGGGACCCTACGAGCAGTACTTC. Translated, it gives CASSHPGPYEQYF. The chain is built from TRBV11-2 and TRBJ2-7; TRBD1 or TRBD2 may be the D gene (5 bases each). Trimming removed 5 bases from V and 2 bases from J, with 10 bases in between. The CDR3 consists of 13 residues. CDR1 is SGHAT, CDR2 FQNNGV, per germline.

The sample holds a few counts of this clone. This sequence joins TRBV30 and TRBJ2-1; the match to TRBD2 covers 14 bases. Germline trimming cut 5 bases from V and 3 bases from J; bases unmatched to any gene: 0. CDR3 length: 14 amino acids. Germline V gives CDR1 GTSNPN, CDR2 SVGIG (reference sequence). DNA for the CDR3: TGTGCCTGGGGGACTAGCGGGGGCTACAATGAGCAGTTCTTC. Residues: CAWGTSGGYNEQFF.